This T cell receptor (beta chain) was obtained from a study of T cells after yellow fever vaccination. Notes on the study in general: Abundant clonotypes from the bulk population could get into FACS-sorted repertoires as contaminants.

Germline values: CDR1 SGHRS, CDR2 YFSETQ. With 0 bases clipped from V and 8 bases from J, the junction kept 9 bases outside the gene matches. CDR3 length: 16 residues. This clonotype has at least ten counts. Its antigen is still unknown. TCRdb reanalysed the 5' RACE reads using MiXCR and keeps one entry per CDR3 protein. The table records around 300,000 distinct CDR3 sequences, about 4% of them present only once. The sequence came from a man aged 18 to 30 who received the YFV17D yellow fever vaccine. The genes are TRBV5-1 and TRBJ2-2; 8 nucleotides agree with TRBD1. Specimen: PBMCs, collected 5 days after the yellow fever booster vaccination. The CDR3, as DNA: TGCGCCAGCAGCTTGGCCCCGGACAGGGTTACAGGGGAGCTGTTTTTT. Translating gives CASSLAPDRVTGELFF.